This entry concerns a single T cell receptor beta chain. This sample was taken from a study of blood T cell repertoires in COVID-19. The overall study: The cDNA or gDNA used as material had been derived from T cells, B-cell-depleted T cells, or PBMCs.

CDR3 size: 15 residues. With V trimmed by 6 bases and J by 6 bases, 9 bases remained unmatched. Germline loops: CDR1 MNHEY, CDR2 SVGAGI. In the authors' methods: Amplification of reference gene primers provided the estimated nucleated cell counts. The method was immunoSEQ multiplex PCR; TCRdb's version includes in-frame clones alone and lacks a portion of them. For V, J and clone size, that table is used; D and trimming come from the DNA. The sample comprises about 140,000 clones, around nine tenths of which are singletons, and about 11% rests with the top ten. The origin of this receptor is a man aged 55 to 69 with active or convalescent COVID-19. Sequencing was performed on peripheral blood. The chain carries TRBV6-5 and TRBJ1-4, with 8 nucleotides matching TRBD1. The CDR3 protein is CASSYVAGGDEKLFF. The CDR3 DNA reads TGTGCCAGCAGCTACGTGGCAGGGGGCGATGAAAAACTGTTTTTT.